This record covers a single T cell receptor beta chain. What this receptor recognizes is not known. No much larger clonotype is one base removed from it; base qualities were not supplied. The sample's treatment or condition label, decoded: allogeneic hematopoietic cell transplantation with graft depleted of TCRalphabeta T cells and CD19 B cells. Transplant recipients were children who received TCRalphabeta/CD19-depleted allogeneic hematopoietic cell grafts. Library prep was done by PCR. The instrument was an Illumina HiSeq 2500. Molecular barcoding was employed in the preparation of TCR libraries, with unique molecular identifiers being used to normalize TCRbeta repertoire quantification. TCRdb trimmed the raw reads at Q25, called clones with MiXCR and kept productive beta chains. All rows with the same CDR3 protein become a single entry with the most common DNA and genes. The sample records about 980,000 distinct CDR3 sequences, about 30% of which are singletons. Roughly 31% of the sample is taken by the ten largest.

The data were taken from a study of T-cell reconstitution after alpha-beta-depleted transplantation in children (dated by TCRdb to 2016 to 2017). Regarding the complete study: Using TCR repertoire profiling, the study followed T-cell immune reconstitution in a quantitative way in children after TCRalphabeta/CD19-depleted allogeneic hematopoietic cell transplantation.

Results the study describes overall, beyond this receptor: Apparently early alphabetaT-cell count recovery about two months after transplant reportedly relied on only several hundred rapidly expanded clones derived from non-depleted graft cells. In some patients, the high TCRbeta diversity seen at day 60 was put down to recipient T cells and intrathymic progenitors that had survived conditioning. Over subsequent months, a decline in hyperexpanded clone frequencies was noted, and after one year, T-cell counts and TCRbeta diversity were mostly ascribed to newly produced T cells.

The sample was PBMCs, mostly from graft donor cells, taken 360 days after TCRalphabeta/CD19-depleted stem cell transplant. The receptor was derived from a boy in the first two years of life who had a stem cell transplant for SCID, so the T cells may come from the graft donor.

The CDR3 protein: CASSLDVASGYSYEQYF. In nucleotide form, the sequence is TGTGCCAGCAGCTTAGATGTTGCTAGCGGGTACTCCTACGAGCAGTACTTC. The V and J segments used are TRBV11-2 and TRBJ2-7, with TRBD2 matching 8 junction bases. CDR1 and CDR2, looked up from the germline V gene, are SGHAT and FQNNGV. V and J are trimmed by 0 bases and 0 bases, and the gene matches miss 7 bases of the junction. CDR3 length: 17 amino acids, cysteine to phenylalanine. Here the CDR3 DNA is all that survives: 51 bases in frame from base 1. The full variable domain, with segments outside the CDR3 supplied by the reference TRBV11-2 and TRBJ2-7 proteins, appears as EAGVAQSPRYKIIEKRQSVAFWCNPISGHATLYWYQQILGQGPKLLIQFQNNGVVDDSQLPKDRFSAERLKGVDSTLKIQPAKLEDSAVYLCASSLDVASGYSYEQYFGPGTRLTVT.